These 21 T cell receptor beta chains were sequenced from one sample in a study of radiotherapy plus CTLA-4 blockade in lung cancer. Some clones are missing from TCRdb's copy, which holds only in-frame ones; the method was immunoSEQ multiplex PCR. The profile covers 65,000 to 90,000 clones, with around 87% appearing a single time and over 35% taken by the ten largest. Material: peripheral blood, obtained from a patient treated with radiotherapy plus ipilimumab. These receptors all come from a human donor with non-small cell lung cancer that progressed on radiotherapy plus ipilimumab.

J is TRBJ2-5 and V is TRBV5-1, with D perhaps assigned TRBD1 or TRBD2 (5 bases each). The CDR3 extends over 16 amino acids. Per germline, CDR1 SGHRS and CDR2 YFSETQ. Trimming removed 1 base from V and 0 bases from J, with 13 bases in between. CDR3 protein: CASSLYPGPYQETQYF. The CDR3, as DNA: TGCGCCAGCAGCTTGTATCCGGGACCCTACCAAGAGACCCAGTACTTC.

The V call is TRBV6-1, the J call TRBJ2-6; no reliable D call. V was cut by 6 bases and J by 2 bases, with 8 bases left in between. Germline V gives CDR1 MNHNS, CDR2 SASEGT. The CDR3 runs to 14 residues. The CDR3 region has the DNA TGTGCCAGCAGCCTGGTCCCTGGGGCCAACGTCCTGACTTTC. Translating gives CASSLVPGANVLTF.

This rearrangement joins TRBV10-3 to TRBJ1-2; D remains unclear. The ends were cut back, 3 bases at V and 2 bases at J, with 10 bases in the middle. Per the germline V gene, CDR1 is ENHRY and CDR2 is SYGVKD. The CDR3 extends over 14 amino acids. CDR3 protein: CAISEDVGNYGYTF. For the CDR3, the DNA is TGTGCCATCAGTGAAGACGTAGGGAACTATGGCTACACCTTC.

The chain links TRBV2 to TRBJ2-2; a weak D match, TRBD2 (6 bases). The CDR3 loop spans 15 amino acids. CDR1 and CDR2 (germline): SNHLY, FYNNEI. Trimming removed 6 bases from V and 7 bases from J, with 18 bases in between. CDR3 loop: CASSLTRGLGGELFF. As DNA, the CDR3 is TGTGCCAGCAGCCTAACGCGGGGTCTCGGCGGGGAGCTGTTTTTT.

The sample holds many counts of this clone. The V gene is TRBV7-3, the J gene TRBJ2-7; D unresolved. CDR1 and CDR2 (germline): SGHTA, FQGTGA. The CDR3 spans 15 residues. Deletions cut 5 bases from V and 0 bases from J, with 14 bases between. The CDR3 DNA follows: TGTGCCAGCAGCCCCTCCGGTTCAAGCTCCTACGAGCAGTACTTC. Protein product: CASSPSGSSSYEQYF.

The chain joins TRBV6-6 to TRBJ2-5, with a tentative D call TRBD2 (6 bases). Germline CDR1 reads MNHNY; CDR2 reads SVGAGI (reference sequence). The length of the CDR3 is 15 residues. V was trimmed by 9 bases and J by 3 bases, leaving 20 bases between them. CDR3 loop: CASASAETWEETQYF. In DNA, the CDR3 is TGTGCCAGTGCTAGCGCAGAGACCTGGGAAGAGACCCAGTACTTC.

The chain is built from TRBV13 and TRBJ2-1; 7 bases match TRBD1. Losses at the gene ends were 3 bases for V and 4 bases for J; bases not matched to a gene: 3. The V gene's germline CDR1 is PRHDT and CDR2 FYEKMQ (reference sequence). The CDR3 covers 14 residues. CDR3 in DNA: TGTGCCAGCAGCTTCGGGACAGCATACAATGAGCAGTTCTTC. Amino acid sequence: CASSFGTAYNEQFF.

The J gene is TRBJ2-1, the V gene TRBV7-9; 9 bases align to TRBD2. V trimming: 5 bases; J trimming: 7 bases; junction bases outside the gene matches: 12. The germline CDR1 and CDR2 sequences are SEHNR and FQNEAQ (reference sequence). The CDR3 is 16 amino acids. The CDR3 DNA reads TGTGCCAGCAGCCAAGATCTGACTAGCGGTTTTAATGAGCAGTTCTTC. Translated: CASSQDLTSGFNEQFF.

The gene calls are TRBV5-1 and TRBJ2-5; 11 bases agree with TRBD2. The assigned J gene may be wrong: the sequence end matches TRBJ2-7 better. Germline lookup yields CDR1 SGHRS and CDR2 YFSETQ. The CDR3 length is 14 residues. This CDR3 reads CASSFSGRAYEQYF. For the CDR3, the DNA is TGCGCCAGCAGCTTTAGCGGGAGGGCCTACGAGCAGTACTTC.

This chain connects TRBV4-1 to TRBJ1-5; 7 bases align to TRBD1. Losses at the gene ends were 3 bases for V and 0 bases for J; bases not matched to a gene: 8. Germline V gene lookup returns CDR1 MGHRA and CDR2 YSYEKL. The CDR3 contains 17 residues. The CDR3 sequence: CASSHPTGVNSNQPQHF. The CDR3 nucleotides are TGCGCCAGCAGCCACCCCACAGGGGTAAATAGCAATCAGCCCCAGCATTTT.

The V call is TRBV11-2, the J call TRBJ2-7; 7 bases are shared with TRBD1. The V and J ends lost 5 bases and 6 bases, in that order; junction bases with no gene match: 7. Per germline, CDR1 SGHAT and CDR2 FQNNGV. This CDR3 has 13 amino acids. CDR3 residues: CASSIGQAIEQYF. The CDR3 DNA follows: TGTGCCAGCAGCATAGGACAGGCTATCGAGCAGTACTTC.

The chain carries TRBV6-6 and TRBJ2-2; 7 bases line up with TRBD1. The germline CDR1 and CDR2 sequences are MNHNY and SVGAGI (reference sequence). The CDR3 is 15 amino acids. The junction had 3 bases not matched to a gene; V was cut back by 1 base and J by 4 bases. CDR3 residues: CASSYLQGTTGELFF. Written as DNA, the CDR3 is TGTGCCAGCAGTTACTTACAGGGGACCACCGGGGAGCTGTTTTTT.

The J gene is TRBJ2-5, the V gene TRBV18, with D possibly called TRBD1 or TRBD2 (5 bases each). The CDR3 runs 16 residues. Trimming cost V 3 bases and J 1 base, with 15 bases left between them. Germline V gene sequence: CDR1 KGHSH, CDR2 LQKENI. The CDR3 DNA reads TGTGCCAGCTCACCTAGAGCTCTTGGGGGCCAAGAGACCCAGTACTTC. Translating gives CASSPRALGGQETQYF.

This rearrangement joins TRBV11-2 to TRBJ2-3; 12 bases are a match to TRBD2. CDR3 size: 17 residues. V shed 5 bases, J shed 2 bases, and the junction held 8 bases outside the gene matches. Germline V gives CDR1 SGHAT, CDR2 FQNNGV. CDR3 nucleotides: TGTGCCAGCAGCATCTCTCGGACTAGCGGGAACACAGATACGCAGTATTTT. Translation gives CASSISRTSGNTDTQYF.

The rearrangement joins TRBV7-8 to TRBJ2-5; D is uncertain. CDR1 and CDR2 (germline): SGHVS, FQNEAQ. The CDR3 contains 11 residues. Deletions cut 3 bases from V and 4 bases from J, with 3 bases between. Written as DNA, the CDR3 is TGTGCCAGCAGCTTGGCAGAGACCCAGTACTTC. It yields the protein CASSLAETQYF.

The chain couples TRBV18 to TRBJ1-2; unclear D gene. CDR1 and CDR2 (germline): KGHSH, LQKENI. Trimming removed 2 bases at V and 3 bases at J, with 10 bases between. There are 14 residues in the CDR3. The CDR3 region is CASSPSRDYYGYTF. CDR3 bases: TGTGCCAGCTCACCATCCAGAGACTACTATGGCTACACCTTC.

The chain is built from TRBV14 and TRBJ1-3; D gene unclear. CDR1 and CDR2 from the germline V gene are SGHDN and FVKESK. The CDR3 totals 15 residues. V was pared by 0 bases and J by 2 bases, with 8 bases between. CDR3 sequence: CASSQDWSTGNTIYF. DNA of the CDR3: TGTGCCAGCAGCCAAGATTGGAGTACTGGAAACACCATATATTTT.

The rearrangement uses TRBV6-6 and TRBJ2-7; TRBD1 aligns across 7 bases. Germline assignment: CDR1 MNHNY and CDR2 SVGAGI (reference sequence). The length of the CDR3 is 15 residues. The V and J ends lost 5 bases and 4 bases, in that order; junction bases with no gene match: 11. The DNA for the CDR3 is TGTGCCAGCAGTGCGCCGACAGGGAATGGTTACGAGCAGTACTTC. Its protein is CASSAPTGNGYEQYF.

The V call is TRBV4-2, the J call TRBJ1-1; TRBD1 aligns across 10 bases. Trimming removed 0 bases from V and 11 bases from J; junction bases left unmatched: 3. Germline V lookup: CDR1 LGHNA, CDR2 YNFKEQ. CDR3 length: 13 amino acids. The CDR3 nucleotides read TGTGCCAGCAGCCAAGATGCGGGACAGGGGGCTTTCTTT. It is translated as CASSQDAGQGAFF.

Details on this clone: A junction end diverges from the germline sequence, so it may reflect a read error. This CDR3 is CASSLATGIDTTYF. CDR3 DNA: TGCGCCAGCAGCTTAGCAACAGGGATCGACACCACATATTTT. The chain recombines TRBV5-1 with TRBJ1-3; D possibly corresponds to TRBD1 (6 bases). This CDR3 is built from 14 residues. CDR1 and CDR2 (germline): SGHRS, YFSETQ. Full variable domain (remainder filled in from reference TRBV5-1 and TRBJ1-3): KAGVTQTPRYLIKTRGQQVTLSCSPISGHRSVSWYQQTPGQGLQFLFEYFSETQRNKGNFPGRFSGRQFSNSRSEMNVSTLELGDSALYLCASSLATGIDTTYFGEGSWLTVV.

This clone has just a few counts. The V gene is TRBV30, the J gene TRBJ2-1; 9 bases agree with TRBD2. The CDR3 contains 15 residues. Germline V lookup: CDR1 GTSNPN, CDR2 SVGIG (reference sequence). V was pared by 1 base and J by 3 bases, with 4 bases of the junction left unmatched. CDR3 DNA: TGTGCCTGGAGTGACGGGACTAGCAACTACAATGAGCAGTTCTTC. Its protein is CAWSDGTSNYNEQFF.